This T cell receptor beta chain is drawn from a study of tumor-infiltrating lymphocytes in localized non-small cell lung cancer. This CDR3 spans 15 amino acids. Germline V gene sequence: CDR1 MNHEY, CDR2 SVGAGI. V was pared by 2 bases and J by 1 base, with 12 bases between. Profiled with immunoSEQ multiplex PCR; TCRdb holds only in-frame clones, not every one. The profile covers more than 12,000 clones, with 55% to 70% appearing a single time and about 20% taken by the ten largest. The gene calls are TRBV6-5 and TRBJ2-7, with TRBD2 as a possible D gene (7 bases). This clonotype was sampled from a human donor with non-small cell lung cancer. Sequences were obtained from uninvolved lung tissue not adjacent to the tumor. The CDR3 DNA reads as TGTGCCAGCAGTTACGGGGGGCGGGGGTCCTACGAGCAGTACTTC. Translating gives CASSYGGRGSYEQYF.